These 31 T cell receptor beta chains share one sample of origin, sequenced in a study of blood T cell repertoires in COVID-19. Clones were sequenced by immunoSEQ multiplex PCR, and TCRdb holds only the in-frame ones, with some missing. The sample comprises about 100,000 clones, around four fifths of which are singletons, and roughly 31% rests with the top ten. The sample comprised peripheral blood. The receptor set was obtained from a man aged 70-80 years with active or convalescent COVID-19.

The CDR3 loop reads CASRPRTGRNTEAFF. CDR3 nucleotides: TGTGCCAGCAGACCCCGGACAGGACGAAACACTGAAGCTTTCTTT. The genes are TRBV6-5 and TRBJ1-1, with TRBD1 matching over 7 bases. The germline V gene encodes CDR1 MNHEY and CDR2 SVGAGI. Germline trimming cut 6 bases from V and 2 bases from J; bases unmatched to any gene: 9. The CDR3 length is 15 residues.

The chain recombines TRBV9 with TRBJ1-2, with no clear D. This CDR3 contains 15 residues. Germline V CDR1 and CDR2: SGDLS, YYNGEE. V was shortened by 0 bases and J by 3 bases, with 12 bases between the two germline ends. Written as DNA, the CDR3 is TGTGCCAGCAGCGTAGGAGAGGGTTTGGACTATGGCTACACCTTC. Protein sequence: CASSVGEGLDYGYTF.

The chain couples TRBV7-6 to TRBJ2-2; perhaps TRBD1 as D (5 bases). Trimming left V 5 bases short and J 2 bases short, with 15 bases between. The germline V gene encodes CDR1 SGHVS and CDR2 FNYEAQ. The CDR3 length is 16 residues. CDR3 region: CASSPSPGLNTGELFF. The DNA of the CDR3 is TGTGCCAGCAGCCCGTCCCCAGGGCTTAACACCGGGGAGCTGTTTTTT.

This chain links TRBV7-6 with TRBJ2-7, with D tentatively TRBD1 (6 bases). The V gene lost 5 bases and the J gene lost 0 bases, with 20 bases spanning the gap. Germline V gene sequence: CDR1 SGHVS, CDR2 FNYEAQ. The CDR3 runs 17 residues. The chain's CDR3 is CASSKTPGTFASYEQYF. CDR3 nucleotide sequence: TGTGCCAGCAGCAAAACCCCCGGGACATTCGCCTCCTACGAGCAGTACTTC.

The count of this clone is one. The chain employs TRBV12-3 or TRBV12-4 and TRBJ2-3; a possible D gene is TRBD1 (5 bases). This CDR3 has 13 amino acids. Trimming stripped 5 bases from V and 5 bases from J, with 11 bases between. This chain's CDR3 is CASSPGWGDTQYF. The CDR3, as DNA: TGTGCCAGCAGTCCAGGGTGGGGAGATACGCAGTATTTT.

V gene TRBV11-2 combines with J gene TRBJ2-7; 8 bases map to TRBD1. Germline V lookup: CDR1 SGHAT, CDR2 FQNNGV. V shed 3 bases, J shed 3 bases, and the junction held 1 base outside the gene matches. There are 13 residues in the CDR3. In nucleotides, the CDR3 is TGTGCCAGCAGCTTGGGACAGGACTACGAGCAGTACTTC. Protein: CASSLGQDYEQYF.

This clone has a handful of counts. This chain uses TRBV7-3 with TRBJ2-2; D is undetermined. This CDR3 contains 13 residues. Trimming took 3 bases from V and 0 from J, leaving 2 bases between them. The germline V gene encodes CDR1 SGHTA and CDR2 FQGTGA. This chain's CDR3 is CASSFANTGELFF. CDR3 coding DNA: TGTGCCAGCAGCTTCGCGAACACCGGGGAGCTGTTTTTT.

The genes are TRBV4-1 and TRBJ2-3, with 12 positions matching TRBD2. V lost 4 bases, J lost 9 bases, and 14 bases stayed unmatched. The CDR3 consists of 17 residues. The germline V gene encodes CDR1 MGHRA and CDR2 YSYEKL. In DNA form, the CDR3 reads TGCGCCAGCAGCCTTGTGACTAGCGGGAGCACCCCAAACACGCAGTATTTT. It yields the protein CASSLVTSGSTPNTQYF.

CDR3 loop: CATSDSDRVWNIQYF. The DNA of the CDR3 is TGTGCCACCAGTGATTCTGACAGGGTATGGAACATTCAGTACTTC. J is TRBJ2-4 and V is TRBV24-1; 7 bases align to TRBD1. This CDR3 has 15 residues. Germline V gene lookup returns CDR1 KGHDR and CDR2 SFDVKD. The V gene end was trimmed by 2 bases and the J gene end by 7 bases; junction bases not matched to a gene: 7.

The chain uses TRBV4-3 and TRBJ2-1; 7 nucleotides agree with TRBD2. CDR3 size: 15 residues. The trim removed 3 bases at V and 3 bases at J, leaving 5 bases unmatched. Germline V lookup: CDR1 LGHNA, CDR2 YSLEER. CDR3: CASSQGWGGYNEQFF. The DNA of the CDR3 is TGCGCCAGCAGCCAGGGGTGGGGGGGCTACAATGAGCAGTTCTTC.

V is TRBV7-2 and J is TRBJ2-2; D is possibly TRBD1 (7 bases). The CDR3 has 14 amino acids. Trimming stripped 5 bases from V and 4 bases from J, with 11 bases between. Looked up from germline, CDR1 is SGHTA and CDR2 is FQGNSA. CDR3 DNA sequence: TGTGCCAGCAGCCCCCAGGGGGGCACCGGGGAGCTGTTTTTT. This translates into CASSPQGGTGELFF.

This clone has a handful of counts. The chain joins TRBV4-2 to TRBJ1-2; tentatively, D is TRBD1 (6 bases). The ends were cut back, 2 bases at V and 5 bases at J, with 12 bases in the middle. This CDR3 is 14 amino acids long. Germline V CDR1 and CDR2: LGHNA, YNFKEQ. The CDR3 sequence is CASSQPGTWYGYTF. CDR3 sequence (DNA): TGTGCCAGCAGCCAACCTGGGACATGGTATGGCTACACCTTC.

This chain uses TRBV11-3 with TRBJ2-1; 8 bases map to TRBD2. The germline CDR1 and CDR2 sequences are SGHNT and YENEEA. V lost 4 bases to trimming and J lost 0 bases; unmatched junction nucleotides: 5. The CDR3 has 16 amino acids. CDR3 in DNA: TGTGCCAGCAGCTCCTCCGGGACTAGCTCCTACAATGAGCAGTTCTTC. Its protein product is CASSSSGTSSYNEQFF.

V gene TRBV25-1 combines with J gene TRBJ2-2, with unresolved D. Germline assignment: CDR1 MGHDK and CDR2 SYGVNS. The CDR3 has 12 amino acids. V shed 5 bases and J shed 4 bases, with 5 bases lying between them. In nucleotides, the CDR3 is TGTGCCAGCAGTCCATCCACCGGGGAGCTGTTTTTT. It yields the protein CASSPSTGELFF.

V usage is TRBV5-8 and J usage is TRBJ1-3; D is ambiguous. V was clipped by 0 bases and J by 1 base, with 8 bases between them. Germline loops: CDR1 SGHTS, CDR2 YDEGEE. The CDR3 has 15 amino acids. This CDR3 is CASSLVLGSGNTIYF. For the CDR3, the DNA is TGTGCCAGCAGCTTGGTTCTCGGGTCTGGAAACACCATATATTTT.

The V call is TRBV7-9, the J call TRBJ2-5; 8 bases match TRBD2. V shed 3 bases and J 5 bases; nucleotides not matched to a gene: 8. Germline V gene sequence: CDR1 SEHNR, CDR2 FQNEAQ (reference sequence). The CDR3 consists of 15 residues. DNA for the CDR3: TGTGCCAGCAGCTTGGATAGCGGGGAGGTCGAGACCCAGTACTTC. Translation: CASSLDSGEVETQYF.

The chain recombines TRBV6-2 or TRBV6-3 with TRBJ1-2; maybe TRBD1 (5 bases). V dropped 5 bases and J dropped 8 bases, with 18 bases sitting between them. The CDR3 loop spans 14 amino acids. Germline CDR1 is MNHEY and CDR2 is SVGEGT. CDR3 sequence: CASSAAPLGVGYTF. The CDR3 nucleotides are TGTGCCAGCAGTGCGGCCCCGCTAGGGGTCGGCTACACCTTC.

A few counts support this clone. The CDR3 sequence is CASSTGTGHSPLHF. CDR3 nucleotide sequence: TGTGCCAGCAGTACCGGGACAGGGCATTCACCCCTCCACTTT. The genes are TRBV5-5 and TRBJ1-6; 9 bases match TRBD1. The CDR3 consists of 14 residues. Germline V lookup: CDR1 SGHKS, CDR2 YYEKEE (reference sequence). Trimming took 5 bases from V and 8 from J; bases not matched to a gene: 5.

Regarding this clone: The same CDR3 arises from other DNA sequences in this sample as well. The gene calls are TRBV27 and TRBJ2-7; D may be TRBD1 (5 bases). Germline V lookup: CDR1 MNHEY, CDR2 SMNVEV (reference sequence). V was pared by 6 bases and J by 4 bases, with 16 bases between. The length of the CDR3 is 14 residues. The CDR3 here is CASSPSTGPYEQYF. The CDR3 coding sequence is TGTGCCAGCAGCCCCTCCACAGGACCTTACGAGCAGTACTTC.

This clone was recorded a few times. The gene calls are TRBV6-2 or TRBV6-3 and TRBJ1-1; possible D gene TRBD1, 6 bases. The ends were cut back, 1 base at V and 6 bases at J, with 15 bases in the middle. The CDR3 length is 15 residues. Germline V gene lookup returns CDR1 MNHEY and CDR2 SVGEGT. In nucleotides, the CDR3 is TGTGCCAGCAGTTACTTGGGGGGGCGCAGAGCTGAAGCTTTCTTT. Its protein product is CASSYLGGRRAEAFF.

The rearrangement uses TRBV5-5 and TRBJ1-3; D is unresolved. The germline V gene has CDR1 SGHKS and CDR2 YYEKEE (reference sequence). Trimming stripped 0 bases from V and 4 bases from J, with 11 bases between. This CDR3 region has 15 residues. The CDR3 here is CASSLAPAAGNTIYF. Here the CDR3 DNA reads TGTGCCAGCAGCTTGGCCCCGGCAGCGGGAAACACCATATATTTT.

The chain couples TRBV5-1 to TRBJ1-2; TRBD1 might be the D (5 bases). V was shortened by 0 bases and J by 4 bases, with 13 bases between the two germline ends. Germline CDR1 is SGHRS and CDR2 is YFSETQ. CDR3 length equals 15 residues. CDR3 sequence (DNA): TGCGCCAGCAGCTTGGGAGGCAGGGAGGGCTATGGCTACACCTTC. It specifies CASSLGGREGYGYTF.

V is TRBV5-1 and J is TRBJ2-7, with a tentative D call TRBD1 (5 bases). Trimming removed 4 bases from V and 3 bases from J, with 14 bases in between. This CDR3 is built from 14 residues. CDR1 is SGHRS and CDR2 is YFSETQ in the germline V gene. CDR3 protein: CASSPPGLIYEQYF. In DNA, the CDR3 is TGCGCCAGCAGCCCCCCAGGGTTGATCTACGAGCAGTACTTC.

This CDR3 is CASSYSGSYNEQFF. In nucleotides, the CDR3 is TGTGCCAGCAGTTACTCCGGGTCATACAATGAGCAGTTCTTC. The gene calls are TRBV6-5 and TRBJ2-1; D uncertain. V lost 0 bases, J lost 4 bases, and 7 bases lay in between. This CDR3 is built from 14 residues. The V gene's germline CDR1 is MNHEY and CDR2 SVGAGI.

The V and J genes are TRBV18 and TRBJ2-1; TRBD1 matches 10 bases. V lost 3 bases, J lost 1 base, and 15 bases stayed unmatched. The CDR3 consists of 20 residues. Germline V gene lookup returns CDR1 KGHSH and CDR2 LQKENI. CDR3 coding DNA: TGTGCCAGCTCACCGACTTATGACAGGGGGCCTTCAAGATCCTACAATGAGCAGTTCTTC. This sequence encodes CASSPTYDRGPSRSYNEQFF.

V usage is TRBV3-1 (or the pseudogene TRBV3-2) and J usage is TRBJ1-5, with D unresolved. Germline-derived CDR1 and CDR2 are LGHDT and YNNKEL (reference sequence). V was cut by 4 bases and J by 4 bases, with 8 bases left in between. This CDR3 has 13 residues. In nucleotides, the CDR3 is TGTGCCAGCAGCCTAAACAGAAATCAGCCCCAGCATTTT. Translated: CASSLNRNQPQHF.

Only one count was recorded for this clone. This rearrangement joins TRBV29-1 to TRBJ2-1, with D possibly TRBD2 on 6 matching bases. There are 11 residues in the CDR3. CDR1 is SQVTM, CDR2 ANQGSEA, per germline. CDR3 in amino acids: CRMTSRGEQFF. In DNA form, the CDR3 reads TGCAGGATGACTAGTAGAGGTGAGCAGTTCTTC.

This chain connects TRBV5-1 to TRBJ2-3; D unclear. Trimming removed 3 bases from V and 9 bases from J, with 14 bases in between. In germline, CDR1 is SGHRS, CDR2 YFSETQ. This CDR3 has 13 amino acids. This CDR3 is CASSSARRGTQYF. The DNA for the CDR3 is TGCGCCAGCAGCTCGGCCCGCAGAGGCACGCAGTATTTT. Looking up the rest from reference TRBV5-1 and TRBJ2-3 gives the full variable domain: KAGVTQTPRYLIKTRGQQVTLSCSPISGHRSVSWYQQTPGQGLQFLFEYFSETQRNKGNFPGRFSGRQFSNSRSEMNVSTLELGDSALYLCASSSARRGTQYFGPGTRLTVL.

The chain carries TRBV5-4 and TRBJ1-2; TRBD1 agrees at 10 bases. The V gene end was trimmed by 6 bases and the J gene end by 1 base; junction bases not matched to a gene: 6. The germline V gene encodes CDR1 SGHNT and CDR2 YYREEE (reference sequence). CDR3 length: 15 residues. The CDR3 protein is CASTRRDRGNYGYTF. The CDR3, as DNA: TGTGCCAGCACCCGACGGGACAGGGGTAACTATGGCTACACCTTC.

This chain uses TRBV5-1 with TRBJ2-3, with D unresolved. Deletions cut 0 bases from V and 1 base from J, with 6 bases between. In germline, CDR1 is SGHRS, CDR2 YFSETQ. The CDR3 contains 14 residues. CDR3 region: CASSLDRRTDTQYF. The CDR3 DNA is TGCGCCAGCAGCTTGGATCGTCGCACAGATACGCAGTATTTT.

The CDR3 bases are TGTGCCAGCAGCAAATTAGTTGTAGGGACTAGCGGGAGGACAATCCATTACGAGCAGTACTTC. Protein sequence: CASSKLVVGTSGRTIHYEQYF. The chain joins TRBV21-1 to TRBJ2-7; TRBD2, the table's D call, lacks a check against the DNA. TRBV21-1 is tagged as a pseudogene. CDR3 length: 21 amino acids.